Listed here are 31 T cell receptor beta chains from one sample, sequenced in a study of blood T cell repertoires in COVID-19. Using immunoSEQ multiplex PCR, the repertoire was profiled, and TCRdb retains in-frame clones only, with some absent. The sample contains some 270,000 clones, approximately 90% of which appear only once. Sequencing was carried out using PBMCs or T cells enriched from blood (not recorded which). Receptor source: a woman aged 30 to 39 with acute COVID-19.

The CDR3 DNA sequence: TGTGCCAGCAGCTTAGGTCAACAGGAGTACAATGAGCAGTTCTTC. Translated, it gives CASSLGQQEYNEQFF. The V call is TRBV7-9, the J call TRBJ2-1, with a weak D call TRBD1 (5 bases). Trimming pared 1 base from V and 4 bases from J, leaving 11 bases between. Per germline, CDR1 SEHNR and CDR2 FQNEAQ (reference sequence). The CDR3 is 15 residues long. The full variable domain, in which reference TRBV7-9 and TRBJ2-1 provide the parts outside the CDR3, is DTGVSQNPRHKITKRGQNVTFRCDPISEHNRLYWYRQTLGQGPEFLTYFQNEAQLEKSRLLSDRFSAERPKGSFSTLEIQRTEQGDSAMYLCASSLGQQEYNEQFFGPGTRLTVL.

The J gene is TRBJ1-5, the V gene TRBV28; 9 nucleotides align to TRBD1. The germline CDR1 and CDR2 sequences are MDHEN and SYDVKM. The V segment lost 6 bases and the J segment 2 bases; nucleotides outside the gene matches: 14. This CDR3 is built from 18 residues. The CDR3 sequence is CASRRTPSRDRGNQPQHF. CDR3 sequence (DNA): TGTGCCAGCAGGCGAACACCGTCCCGGGACAGGGGCAATCAGCCCCAGCATTTT.

V is TRBV9 and J is TRBJ2-7; 11 nucleotides align to TRBD2. The V segment lost 4 bases and the J segment 4 bases; nucleotides outside the gene matches: 7. The CDR3 is 15 amino acids. CDR1 and CDR2 (germline): SGDLS, YYNGEE. CDR3 sequence: CASSSGTSGLYEQYF. In DNA form, the CDR3 reads TGTGCCAGCAGCTCAGGGACTAGCGGTCTGTACGAGCAGTACTTC.

This clone was seen only a few times. The chain combines TRBV11-2 with TRBJ1-1; D may be TRBD1 (6 bases). Trimming removed 2 bases from V and 1 base from J, with 8 bases in between. CDR3 length: 14 amino acids. Germline assignment: CDR1 SGHAT and CDR2 FQNNGV. DNA of the CDR3: TGTGCCAGCAGCTTAAACAGGGCGAACACTGAAGCTTTCTTT. This gives the protein CASSLNRANTEAFF.

The chain is built from TRBV13 and TRBJ2-7; perhaps TRBD1 as D (6 bases). The germline gives CDR1 PRHDT, CDR2 FYEKMQ (reference sequence). Trimming removed 4 bases at V and 3 bases at J, with 13 bases between. The CDR3 has 14 amino acids. CDR3 in amino acids: CASSSEGQNYEQYF. The CDR3 region has the DNA TGTGCCAGCAGCTCGGAAGGACAGAACTACGAGCAGTACTTC.

This clone was seen only once. The rearrangement links TRBV13 to TRBJ2-1; 7 nucleotides agree with TRBD2. The CDR3 sequence is 16 residues long. Trimming took 2 bases from V and 0 from J; bases not matched to a gene: 4. Germline CDR1 and CDR2: PRHDT and FYEKMQ (reference sequence). The chain's CDR3 is CASSLRGSLSYNEQFF. The CDR3 DNA reads TGTGCCAGCAGCTTACGCGGGAGCCTCTCCTACAATGAGCAGTTCTTC. The full variable domain, its missing parts supplied by reference TRBV13 and TRBJ2-1, is AAGVIQSPRHLIKEKRETATLKCYPIPRHDTVYWYQQGPGQDPQFLISFYEKMQSDKGSIPDRFSAQQFSDYHSELNMSSLELGDSALYFCASSLRGSLSYNEQFFGPGTRLTVL.

This clone was picked up a small number of times. J is TRBJ1-1 and V is TRBV7-9; D gene uncertain. The CDR3 runs to 13 residues. In germline, CDR1 is SEHNR, CDR2 FQNEAQ (reference sequence). V was cut by 5 bases and J by 8 bases, with 15 bases left in between. The CDR3 reads CASSLDPGVEAFF. The CDR3 DNA is TGTGCCAGCAGCCTAGATCCCGGGGTGGAAGCTTTCTTT.

The rearrangement joins TRBV5-1 to TRBJ2-5; D perhaps matches TRBD2 (6 bases). Germline assignment: CDR1 SGHRS and CDR2 YFSETQ. V gave up 0 bases and J gave up 3 bases, with 12 bases separating them. The CDR3 totals 15 residues. The chain's CDR3 is CASSLEGRPKETQYF. The CDR3, as DNA: TGCGCCAGCAGCTTGGAAGGGAGGCCCAAAGAGACCCAGTACTTC.

This chain joins TRBV14 and TRBJ2-2; 7 nucleotides match TRBD1. Looked up from germline, CDR1 is SGHDN and CDR2 is FVKESK. The CDR3 consists of 14 residues. The V segment lost 2 bases and the J segment 6 bases; nucleotides outside the gene matches: 3. The CDR3 here is CASSQTGAAGELFF. CDR3 nucleotide sequence: TGTGCCAGCAGCCAAACAGGGGCGGCCGGGGAGCTGTTTTTT.

CDR3 in DNA: TGTGCCAGTAAAACGGGGTTCGGCTACACCTTC. This gives the protein CASKTGFGYTF. The chain couples TRBV19 to TRBJ1-2; D is unresolved. Trimming stripped 7 bases from V and 8 bases from J, with 11 bases between. Germline CDR1 is LNHDA and CDR2 is SQIVND (reference sequence). This CDR3 region has 11 residues.

The chain recombines TRBV5-5 with TRBJ2-1; TRBD2 matches 11 bases. Germline loops: CDR1 SGHKS, CDR2 YYEKEE (reference sequence). This CDR3 region has 15 residues. After removal of 0 bases from V and 7 bases from J, the junction contained 3 bases not matched to a gene. The CDR3 is CASSLGLAGRNEQFF. DNA of the CDR3: TGTGCCAGCAGCTTGGGACTAGCGGGACGTAATGAGCAGTTCTTC.

Here the CDR3 reads CASSPSQGDTEAFF. CDR3 coding DNA: TGTGCCAGCTCACCTAGTCAGGGGGATACTGAAGCTTTCTTT. The rearrangement joins TRBV18 to TRBJ1-1, with TRBD1 matching over 7 bases. CDR1 KGHSH and CDR2 LQKENI come from the germline V gene. The CDR3 runs to 14 residues. V was pared by 3 bases and J by 5 bases, with 6 bases of the junction left unmatched. Using reference TRBV18 and TRBJ1-1 for the parts outside the CDR3, the full variable domain is NAGVMQNPRHLVRRRGQEARLRCSPMKGHSHVYWYRQLPEEGLKFMVYLQKENIIDESGMPKERFSAEFPKEGPSILRIQQVVRGDSAAYFCASSPSQGDTEAFFGQGTRLTVV.

The chain combines TRBV2 with TRBJ2-1; 10 bases match TRBD2. This CDR3 comprises 17 residues. Losses at the gene ends were 5 bases for V and 5 bases for J; bases not matched to a gene: 12. CDR1 is SNHLY, CDR2 FYNNEI, per germline. The CDR3 loop is CASSRNTGLALDNEQFF. The CDR3 region has the DNA TGTGCCAGCAGTCGGAATACGGGACTAGCGTTGGACAATGAGCAGTTCTTC.

The chain carries TRBV4-2 and TRBJ2-1; 11 nucleotides line up with TRBD2. The CDR3 is 16 residues long. Germline V lookup: CDR1 LGHNA, CDR2 YNFKEQ. V shed 3 bases and J 7 bases; nucleotides not matched to a gene: 8. The CDR3 DNA reads TGTGCCAGCAGCCAGGAGACTAGCGGGAACAGAAATGAGCAGTTCTTC. This gives the protein CASSQETSGNRNEQFF.

The rearrangement uses TRBV7-9 and TRBJ2-5; D ambiguous. CDR1 and CDR2 from the germline V gene are SEHNR and FQNEAQ (reference sequence). The ends were cut back, 6 bases at V and 9 bases at J, with 14 bases in the middle. This CDR3 has 12 residues. In nucleotides, the CDR3 is TGTGCCAGCAGAGTGGGTTTTGAGGCCCAGTACTTC. This translates into CASRVGFEAQYF.

As DNA, the CDR3 is TGTGCCAGCAGACCAGGGGGCCTGAGCTCCTATAATTCACCCCTCCACTTT. The encoded protein is CASRPGGLSSYNSPLHF. V gene TRBV2 combines with J gene TRBJ1-6, with 8 nucleotides matching TRBD1. J was trimmed by 0 bases and V by 6 bases; bases with no gene match: 7. The V gene's germline CDR1 is SNHLY and CDR2 FYNNEI. This CDR3 contains 17 residues.

The gene calls are TRBV21-1 and TRBJ1-2; the table's TRBD1 call for D was not verified on the DNA. TRBV21-1 is described as a pseudogene. The CDR3 runs to 16 residues. The CDR3 loop reads CASSSAATGPNYGYTF. As DNA, the CDR3 is TGTGCCAGCAGTAGTGCTGCGACAGGGCCCAACTATGGCTACACCTTC.

This chain uses TRBV29-1 with TRBJ2-7; TRBD1 matches at 8 bases. The germline V gene has CDR1 SQVTM and CDR2 ANQGSEA. The trim removed 6 bases at V and 6 bases at J, leaving 4 bases unmatched. This CDR3 spans 11 amino acids. The CDR3 bases are TGCAGCGTCCGACAGGGGCTCGAGCAGTACTTC. This encodes CSVRQGLEQYF.

This chain links TRBV3-1 (or the pseudogene TRBV3-2) with TRBJ1-1; a possible D gene is TRBD1 (5 bases). The CDR3 spans 17 residues. Germline V CDR1 and CDR2: LGHDT, YNNKEL (reference sequence). V lost 2 bases and J 4 bases, leaving 20 bases between the germline ends. The CDR3 DNA reads as TGTGCCAGCAGCCAAACAACGGGGGGAGGGAGGGGCACTGAAGCTTTCTTT. Its protein product is CASSQTTGGGRGTEAFF.

The chain joins TRBV28 to TRBJ1-5; a possible D gene is TRBD1 (6 bases). V was clipped by 10 bases and J by 5 bases, with 18 bases between them. The CDR3 consists of 14 residues. The germline V gene has CDR1 MDHEN and CDR2 SYDVKM. The CDR3 nucleotides are TGTGCCACCATACCGGGACAACGAGATCAGCCCCAGCATTTT. Encoded protein: CATIPGQRDQPQHF.

The genes are TRBV7-9 and TRBJ1-5; 12 bases are shared with TRBD1. Germline V gene lookup returns CDR1 SEHNR and CDR2 FQNEAQ (reference sequence). The CDR3 runs to 18 residues. V gave up 1 base and J gave up 7 bases; unmatched junction bases: 11. This CDR3 is CASSLDGGQGALFQPQHF. CDR3 nucleotide sequence: TGTGCCAGCAGCTTAGATGGGGGACAGGGGGCCCTCTTCCAGCCCCAGCATTTT.

The chain couples TRBV6-1 to TRBJ1-5, with D possibly matching TRBD1 (5 bases). CDR3 length: 14 amino acids. Trimming pared 1 base from V and 7 bases from J, leaving 11 bases between. Germline V gene sequence: CDR1 MNHNS, CDR2 SASEGT. CDR3 in DNA: TGTGCCAGCAGTGAAGGGGGGGTGTGGCAGCCCCAGCATTTT. It is translated as CASSEGGVWQPQHF.

The chain is built from TRBV5-6 and TRBJ2-1, with D possibly being TRBD2 (5 bases). V lost 0 bases, J lost 6 bases, and 10 bases lay in between. In germline, CDR1 is SGHDT, CDR2 YYEEEE. The CDR3 loop spans 14 amino acids. The CDR3 DNA is TGTGCCAGCAGCTTGGAGGGCGGGCTCAATGAGCAGTTCTTC. It codes for CASSLEGGLNEQFF.

This chain links TRBV19 with TRBJ2-7, with 8 bases aligning to TRBD1. The CDR3 is 15 amino acids. Trimming removed 5 bases from V and 0 bases from J; junction bases left unmatched: 6. Germline V gene lookup returns CDR1 LNHDA and CDR2 SQIVND (reference sequence). The CDR3 loop reads CASSLGQGGSYEQYF. CDR3 nucleotides: TGTGCCAGTAGTCTAGGACAGGGAGGCTCCTACGAGCAGTACTTC.

Worth noting for this clone: The sample has other DNA sequences that encode this CDR3 too. The chain has TRBV2 and TRBJ2-2; 7 bases agree with TRBD1. V shed 4 bases and J 0 bases; nucleotides not matched to a gene: 2. This CDR3 spans 15 amino acids. CDR1 SNHLY and CDR2 FYNNEI come from the germline V gene. Here the CDR3 reads CASSGQGANTGELFF. Written as DNA, the CDR3 is TGTGCCAGCAGTGGGCAGGGGGCGAACACCGGGGAGCTGTTTTTT.

On this clone itself: The identical CDR3 is also encoded by other nucleotide sequences in the sample. The rearrangement joins TRBV29-1 to TRBJ2-1; possibly TRBD1 for D (6 bases). CDR3 length: 14 residues. CDR1 and CDR2 from the germline V gene are SQVTM and ANQGSEA. Trimming left V 6 bases short and J 1 base short, with 13 bases between. The CDR3 loop reads CSVVRTGSYNEQFF. Here the CDR3 DNA reads TGCAGCGTCGTCCGAACAGGGTCCTACAATGAGCAGTTCTTC.

This chain links TRBV19 with TRBJ1-1, with TRBD1 matching 8 bases. The germline V gene encodes CDR1 LNHDA and CDR2 SQIVND (reference sequence). V dropped 5 bases and J dropped 1; count of bases not matched to a gene: 12. This CDR3 spans 17 amino acids. The CDR3: CASSLPGQVGPNTEAFF. In DNA, the CDR3 is TGTGCCAGTAGTCTTCCGGGACAGGTGGGCCCGAACACTGAAGCTTTCTTT.

The chain has TRBV14 and TRBJ2-5, with a tentative D call TRBD2 (7 bases). V lost 0 bases and J lost 3, with 17 bases in between. The germline gives CDR1 SGHDN, CDR2 FVKESK. The CDR3 spans 17 residues. DNA of the CDR3: TGTGCCAGCAGCCAAGAGAGGGGGGGAGCCGCCAAAGAGACCCAGTACTTC. Translated: CASSQERGGAAKETQYF.

The chain recombines TRBV7-9 with TRBJ2-3; 7 nucleotides match TRBD1. The CDR3 covers 13 residues. CDR1 and CDR2 (germline): SEHNR, FQNEAQ (reference sequence). With 5 bases clipped from V and 2 bases from J, the junction kept 1 base outside the gene matches. DNA for the CDR3: TGTGCCAGCAGCGAGGGGGCCACAGATACGCAGTATTTT. It encodes CASSEGATDTQYF.

The J gene is TRBJ1-1, the V gene TRBV5-4; D is unclear. The CDR3 totals 13 residues. The germline gives CDR1 SGHNT, CDR2 YYREEE (reference sequence). Trimming took off 3 bases at V and 5 bases at J, with 11 bases between the two ends. The CDR3 bases are TGTGCCAGCAGCTCCGAAACCGGTACTGAAGCTTTCTTT. Encoded protein: CASSSETGTEAFF.

This clone was observed a handful of times. This chain uses TRBV18 with TRBJ2-1, with 8 bases that match TRBD1. The CDR3 extends over 14 amino acids. Trimming at V came to 4 bases and at J to 7 bases, leaving 6 bases not matched to a gene. Germline CDR1 and CDR2: KGHSH and LQKENI. The CDR3 nucleotides are TGTGCCAGCTCACTACAGACAGGGGTAAATGAGCAGTTCTTC. It encodes CASSLQTGVNEQFF.